The rows below give T cell receptor beta chains drawn from one sample of a study of T-cell reconstitution after alpha-beta-depleted transplantation in children. TCRdb ran MiXCR on the PCR reads and lists one entry per CDR3 protein. The sample has around 370,000 distinct CDR3 sequences; about 9.3% are singletons. The material sequenced was PBMCs from the stem cell graft donor, taken from the stem cell graft. The receptors come from a human donor who donated a stem cell graft to a child with acute lymphoblastic leukemia. Both conserved end residues are part of each CDR3. The D gene is left open where the match is weak. Clone size is not always given. Where it is, it says once, few, many or a class for expanded clones.

size,D,J,V,CDR3,DNA
NA,NA,TRBJ2-1,TRBV4-2,CASSPRGSYNEQFF,TGTGCCAGCAGCCCTCGGGGCTCCTACAATGAGCAGTTCTTC
few,TRBD2,TRBJ2-1,TRBV9,CASSVGGTSNEQFF,TGTGCCAGCAGCGTAGGCGGGACTAGCAATGAGCAGTTCTTC
NA,NA,TRBJ2-1,TRBV5-1,CASSPQLPGEDNEQFF,TGCGCCAGCAGCCCACAACTACCGGGAGAGGACAATGAGCAGTTCTTC
NA,NA,TRBJ1-5,TRBV7-9,CASSLYRGGFNQPQHF,TGTGCCAGCAGCTTATACAGAGGAGGATTCAATCAGCCCCAGCATTTT
NA,NA,TRBJ2-1,TRBV9,CASSIEGLPPYNEQFF,TGTGCCAGCAGCATCGAAGGACTCCCCCCTTACAATGAGCAGTTCTTC
NA,NA,TRBJ2-3,TRBV7-6,CASSHRAQTQYF,TGTGCCAGCAGCCACAGGGCCCAAACGCAGTATTTT
NA,NA,TRBJ1-3,TRBV7-9,CASSSRVSGNTIYF,TGTGCCAGCAGCTCCAGGGTGTCTGGAAACACCATATATTTT
few,NA,TRBJ2-5,TRBV5-1,CASSLPSLEETQYF,TGCGCCAGCAGCTTGCCCAGCCTCGAAGAGACCCAGTACTTC
few,NA,TRBJ2-1,TRBV4-3,CASSPSGGAYNEQFF,TGCGCCAGCAGCCCGTCCGGGGGCGCCTACAATGAGCAGTTCTTC
NA,NA,TRBJ1-5,TRBV21-1,CASSPRVRSVHSNQPQHF,TGTGCCAGCAGCCCCCGGGTAAGGAGTGTTCATAGCAATCAGCCCCAGCATTTT
few,TRBD1,TRBJ2-7,TRBV5-1,CASMSGQGSYEQYF,TGCGCCAGCATGTCGGGACAGGGCTCCTACGAGCAGTACTTC
many,TRBD2,TRBJ2-7,TRBV12-3/TRBV12-4,CASSELAGGPIEQYF,TGTGCCAGCAGTGAACTAGCGGGAGGGCCAATCGAGCAGTACTTC
few,NA,TRBJ1-2,TRBV7-2,CASSITGFGYGYTF,TGTGCCAGCAGCATAACAGGGTTCGGCTATGGCTACACCTTC
NA,TRBD2,TRBJ2-1,TRBV10-1,CASSPSGRVDEQFF,TGCGCCAGCAGTCCGAGCGGGAGAGTCGATGAGCAGTTCTTC
many,NA,TRBJ2-1,TRBV7-3,CASSSFLSSYNEQFF,TGTGCCAGCAGCTCTTTCTTGAGCTCCTACAATGAGCAGTTCTTC
NA,TRBD2,TRBJ2-1,TRBV7-9,CASSSLPAGLTGEQFF,TGTGCCAGCAGCTCCCTCCCAGCGGGACTTACGGGTGAGCAGTTCTTC
few,NA,TRBJ2-7,TRBV28,CASSLEGWHEQYF,TGTGCCAGCAGTTTGGAAGGGTGGCACGAGCAGTACTTC
few,NA,TRBJ2-2,TRBV12-3/TRBV12-4,CASIPGLKNTGELFF,TGTGCCAGCATCCCGGGACTCAAGAACACCGGGGAGCTGTTTTTT
many,NA,TRBJ2-7,TRBV20-1,CSAGQPSYEQYF,TGCAGTGCAGGACAGCCCTCCTACGAGCAGTACTTC
few,NA,TRBJ2-1,TRBV7-6,CASSLVFNGDEQFF,TGTGCCAGCAGCTTAGTATTTAATGGGGATGAGCAGTTCTTC
few,TRBD1,TRBJ2-7,TRBV4-1,CASSQDVGTGTYEQYF,TGCGCCAGCAGCCAAGATGTAGGGACAGGGACCTACGAGCAGTACTTC
few,NA,TRBJ1-4,TRBV7-2,CASRDSGRTNEKLFF,TGTGCCAGCAGGGACAGCGGGAGGACTAATGAAAAACTGTTTTTT
few,NA,TRBJ1-6,TRBV10-3,CAISASKGSSYNSPLHF,TGTGCCATCAGTGCGTCGAAAGGGAGCTCCTATAATTCACCCCTCCACTTT
many,TRBD1,TRBJ2-7,TRBV10-3,CAISGGDRAAYEQYF,TGTGCCATCAGTGGAGGGGACAGGGCGGCGTACGAGCAGTACTTC
few,TRBD1,TRBJ1-1,TRBV27,CASSLHRGPEAFF,TGTGCCAGCAGTTTGCACAGGGGACCTGAAGCTTTCTTT
once,TRBD2,TRBJ2-5,TRBV29-1,CSVGGVPRGAVETQYF,TGCAGCGTTGGGGGGGTGCCGCGGGGGGCCGTAGAGACCCAGTACTTC
NA,NA,TRBJ2-3,TRBV7-9,CASSFSEKQGITDTQYF,TGTGCCAGCAGCTTCTCAGAGAAACAGGGTATCACAGATACGCAGTATTTT
few,NA,TRBJ1-5,TRBV19,CASSIRGGGQPQHF,TGTGCCAGTAGTATCCGCGGTGGCGGTCAGCCCCAGCATTTT
NA,NA,TRBJ2-2,TRBV4-1,CASSQGSGGELFF,TGCGCCAGCAGCCAAGGTTCAGGCGGGGAGCTGTTTTTT
few,NA,TRBJ2-7,TRBV7-2,CASSLDGPRGEQYF,TGTGCCAGCAGCTTAGACGGTCCCCGCGGGGAGCAGTACTTC
few,NA,TRBJ2-3,TRBV7-6,CASSLFGGDTQYF,TGTGCCAGCAGCTTATTTGGGGGAGATACGCAGTATTTT
few,NA,TRBJ1-2,TRBV7-9,CASSSPRDGRYGYTF,TGTGCCAGCAGCTCACCCCGGGACGGGAGGTACGGCTACACCTTC
NA,TRBD1,TRBJ1-2,TRBV7-2,CASRAGTGALGYTF,TGTGCCAGCAGGGCCGGGACAGGGGCATTGGGCTACACCTTC
NA,NA,TRBJ1-4,TRBV2,CTSSEEVRVGEKLFF,TGTACCAGCAGTGAAGAGGTCAGGGTGGGTGAAAAACTGTTTTTT
few,NA,TRBJ2-2,TRBV5-1,CASSLGFGTGELFF,TGCGCCAGCAGCTTAGGATTTGGCACCGGGGAGCTGTTTTTT
NA,NA,TRBJ2-2,TRBV5-1,CASGILQNTGELFF,TGCGCCAGCGGGATACTGCAGAACACCGGGGAGCTGTTTTTT
few,NA,TRBJ2-1,TRBV3-1,CASSLALGLIYNEQFF,TGTGCCAGCAGCCTAGCTTTGGGACTTATATACAATGAGCAGTTCTTC
many,TRBD2,TRBJ2-1,TRBV10-2,CASSRAGGSYNEQFF,TGCGCCAGCAGTAGAGCGGGAGGCAGCTACAATGAGCAGTTCTTC
NA,TRBD1,TRBJ2-1,TRBV6-5,CASSHRSAQGGDNEQFF,TGTGCCAGCAGTCACAGATCAGCACAGGGGGGAGACAATGAGCAGTTCTTC
NA,TRBD1,TRBJ1-1,TRBV5-4,CASSLGQGRAEAFF,TGTGCCAGCAGCTTAGGACAGGGAAGGGCTGAAGCTTTCTTT
NA,NA,TRBJ2-3,TRBV12-3/TRBV12-4,CASSSADKSTDTQYF,TGTGCCAGCAGTTCGGCGGACAAGAGCACAGATACGCAGTATTTT
many,NA,TRBJ1-5,TRBV15,CATQPPGLKSNQPQHF,TGTGCCACTCAACCACCGGGACTGAAAAGCAATCAGCCCCAGCATTTT
few,NA,TRBJ1-5,TRBV7-9,CASSPDAGAEPQHF,TGTGCCAGCAGCCCCGACGCGGGTGCGGAGCCCCAGCATTTT
NA,TRBD2,TRBJ2-2,TRBV6-5,CASSYGRGAGELFF,TGTGCCAGCAGTTACGGTCGGGGGGCCGGGGAGCTGTTTTTT
many,NA,TRBJ2-2,TRBV20-1,CSAREGTRNTGELFF,TGCAGTGCTAGAGAAGGGACCAGGAACACCGGGGAGCTGTTTTTT
many,NA,TRBJ2-2,TRBV6-5,CASSYIRGGELFF,TGTGCCAGCAGTTACATTCGAGGCGGGGAGCTGTTTTTT
NA,TRBD1,TRBJ1-4,TRBV7-9,CASSFPGGVEKLFF,TGTGCCAGCAGCTTCCCAGGGGGCGTGGAAAAACTGTTTTTT
few,NA,TRBJ1-2,TRBV7-9,CASSLGSRGNGYTF,TGTGCCAGCAGCTTAGGAAGCAGGGGAAATGGCTACACCTTC
NA,TRBD1,TRBJ2-5,TRBV7-9,CASSWPTGGWETQYF,TGTGCCAGCAGCTGGCCTACAGGGGGCTGGGAGACCCAGTACTTC
many,TRBD1,TRBJ2-4,TRBV5-1,CASSLGADRFLAKNIQYF,TGCGCCAGCAGCTTGGGGGCGGACAGGTTCTTAGCCAAAAACATTCAGTACTTC
many,TRBD2,TRBJ2-1,TRBV5-5,CASSFQRDSYNEQFF,TGTGCCAGCAGCTTTCAGCGGGACTCCTACAATGAGCAGTTCTTC
many,NA,TRBJ1-1,TRBV28,CASRPGEGSTEAFF,TGTGCCAGCAGACCTGGGGAGGGCAGCACTGAAGCTTTCTTT
NA,NA,TRBJ2-3,TRBV4-1,CASSRHHVLAGRHTRTDTQYF,TGCGCCAGCAGCCGTCATCATGTGCTAGCCGGCCGACACACCCGCACAGATACGCAGTATTTT
many,TRBD2,TRBJ2-1,TRBV9,CASSETAGGISYNEQFF,TGTGCCAGCAGTGAGACAGCGGGAGGGATCTCCTACAATGAGCAGTTCTTC
NA,NA,TRBJ2-4,TRBV7-2,CASSPFSRGGNIQYF,TGTGCCAGCAGCCCCTTTAGTAGGGGTGGAAACATTCAGTACTTC